Listed here are 25 T cell receptor beta chains from one sample, sequenced in a study of T cells expressing NK-cell markers. TCRdb reprocessed the 5' RACE reads, with one entry per CDR3 protein and no DNA. The clone table shows 150,000 to 160,000 distinct CDR3 sequences, with the ten largest holding less than 40%. Material: blood T cells: a sorted CD56 or NKG2C T cell subset, CD4+ or CD8+ T cells, or bulk PBMC T cells (not recorded which). Receptors were obtained from a woman between 50 and 59 years old in good health.

The J gene is TRBJ2-3, the V gene TRBV5-1; TCRdb proposes TRBD2, but this gene call is untestable without DNA. Germline CDR1 SGHRS, CDR2 YFSETQ. CDR3 length equals 19 residues. The CDR3 loop is CASSLEGSAGGPFTDTQYF.

V gene TRBV12-3 or TRBV12-4 combines with J gene TRBJ2-7. The CDR3 covers 14 residues. The CDR3 loop reads CASSLVGGSYEQYF.

The chain is built from TRBV20-1 and TRBJ1-5. Germline V CDR1 and CDR2: DFQATT, SNEGSKA (reference sequence). This CDR3 comprises 13 residues. This CDR3 is CSAIRHLQQPQHF.

CDR3 region: CASSLVGTSSKTEQFF. The chain combines TRBV5-1 with TRBJ2-1; checking the TCRdb D call of TRBD2 is not possible without DNA. The CDR3 has 16 residues. Germline loops: CDR1 SGHRS, CDR2 YFSETQ.

The gene calls are TRBV20-1 and TRBJ2-1; checking the TCRdb D call of TRBD2 is not possible without DNA. This CDR3 region has 19 residues. The germline V gene encodes CDR1 DFQATT and CDR2 SNEGSKA (reference sequence). CDR3 amino acids: CSARDSGLAGVRTHNEQFF.

The chain joins TRBV7-8 to TRBJ2-5; TCRdb names TRBD2, which stays unverified in the absence of DNA. The germline V gene encodes CDR1 SGHVS and CDR2 FQNEAQ. This CDR3 contains 14 residues. CDR3 sequence reads: CASSWTSGKETQYF.

The V and J genes are TRBV27 and TRBJ2-1. The CDR3 has 13 residues. Germline V gene data show CDR1 as MNHEY and CDR2 as SMNVEV (reference sequence). This CDR3 reads CASSKTLYNEQFF.

The chain uses TRBV2 and TRBJ2-6; the TCRdb call, TRBD1, lacks DNA for checking. This CDR3 spans 15 amino acids. The germline V gene encodes CDR1 SNHLY and CDR2 FYNNEI. The CDR3 is CASSDRGGGANVLTF.

The V gene is TRBV24-1, the J gene TRBJ1-1; as DNA is missing, the TRBD1 call by TCRdb cannot be tested. The germline V gene encodes CDR1 KGHDR and CDR2 SFDVKD. The CDR3 consists of 14 residues. The CDR3 region is CATSDSRGNTEAFF.

The gene calls are TRBV10-3 and TRBJ1-3. The length of the CDR3 is 13 residues. The germline gives CDR1 ENHRY, CDR2 SYGVKD. CDR3 loop: CAISEGTGNTIYF.

The chain joins TRBV7-9 to TRBJ2-5; without DNA, the TCRdb call of TRBD1 cannot be checked. The CDR3 totals 13 residues. Germline V gives CDR1 SEHNR, CDR2 FQNEAQ (reference sequence). This CDR3 is CASEEGTQETQYF. Full variable domain (rest looked up from reference TRBV7-9 and TRBJ2-5): DTGVSQNPRHKITKRGQNVTFRCDPISEHNRLYWYRQTLGQGPEFLTYFQNEAQLEKSRLLSDRFSAERPKGSFSTLEIQRTEQGDSAMYLCASEEGTQETQYFGPGTRLLVL.

J is TRBJ1-1 and V is TRBV3-1. Germline V gives CDR1 LGHDT, CDR2 YNNKEL (reference sequence). This CDR3 is built from 12 residues. The CDR3 is CASSQGNTEAFF.

V is TRBV3-1 and J is TRBJ2-2; checking the TCRdb D call of TRBD1 is not possible without DNA. Germline V CDR1 and CDR2: LGHDT, YNNKEL (reference sequence). The CDR3 covers 13 residues. The CDR3 loop is CASSQAPTGELFF. Drawing the rest from reference TRBV3-1 and TRBJ2-2, the complete variable domain is DTAVSQTPKYLVTQMGNDKSIKCEQNLGHDTMYWYKQDSKKFLKIMFSYNNKELIINETVPNRFSPKSPDKAHLNLHINSLELGDSAVYFCASSQAPTGELFFGEGSRLTVL.

This clonotype is labeled medium-sized based on frequency. The chain is built from TRBV20-1 and TRBJ2-1; TCRdb names TRBD2, which stays unverified in the absence of DNA. Germline V gene sequence: CDR1 DFQATT, CDR2 SNEGSKA (reference sequence). CDR3 size: 16 residues. This CDR3 reads CSARDQTGGDVGEQFF.

The rearrangement links TRBV2 to TRBJ2-1; the TRBD1 assignment by TCRdb is unverifiable without DNA. The CDR3 is made up of 16 amino acids. Germline V gene lookup returns CDR1 SNHLY and CDR2 FYNNEI. The CDR3 sequence: CASSVPGQSSYNEQFF.

The chain couples TRBV27 to TRBJ1-5; as DNA is missing, the TRBD1 call by TCRdb cannot be tested. The CDR3 has 14 residues. Germline CDR1 and CDR2: MNHEY and SMNVEV (reference sequence). The CDR3 loop is CASASLGDHQPQHF.

This rearrangement joins TRBV9 to TRBJ2-3; TCRdb names TRBD2, which stays unverified in the absence of DNA. Germline V gives CDR1 SGDLS, CDR2 YYNGEE. CDR3 length equals 16 residues. The CDR3 loop is CASSVGTSESGDTQYF.

This chain joins TRBV20-1 and TRBJ2-1; with no DNA, the TCRdb D assignment of TRBD2 cannot be verified. The CDR3 is 15 residues long. Germline CDR1 DFQATT, CDR2 SNEGSKA (reference sequence). The CDR3 loop is CSAAGLAGLYNEQFF.

This chain links TRBV18 with TRBJ2-1; there is no DNA to check the TCRdb D call of TRBD2. Per the germline V gene, CDR1 is KGHSH and CDR2 is LQKENI. The CDR3 runs 14 residues. The chain's CDR3 is CASSLEGPNNEQFF. The full variable domain, with the rest looked up from reference TRBV18 and TRBJ2-1, is NAGVMQNPRHLVRRRGQEARLRCSPMKGHSHVYWYRQLPEEGLKFMVYLQKENIIDESGMPKERFSAEFPKEGPSILRIQQVVRGDSAAYFCASSLEGPNNEQFFGPGTRLTVL.

The V and J genes are TRBV7-9 and TRBJ2-2; TCRdb's D gene call, TRBD1, goes unchecked for lack of DNA. This CDR3 is built from 17 residues. Germline V gene data show CDR1 as SEHNR and CDR2 as FQNEAQ (reference sequence). CDR3 residues: CASSFLPGHYSGELFFF.

The CDR3 region is CAWSVTGGNNQPQHF. The rearrangement uses TRBV30 and TRBJ1-5; as DNA is missing, the TRBD1 call by TCRdb cannot be tested. This CDR3 is 15 amino acids long. Germline CDR1 reads GTSNPN; CDR2 reads SVGIG (reference sequence).

This sequence joins TRBV5-1 and TRBJ2-3; TCRdb gives TRBD1 as the D gene, but with no DNA this cannot be confirmed. This CDR3 spans 13 amino acids. Germline CDR1 SGHRS, CDR2 YFSETQ. The chain's CDR3 is CASSLPRTDTQYF.

The chain has TRBV5-1 and TRBJ2-1; TCRdb lists TRBD2, though no DNA is available to test this call. The CDR3 is 15 residues long. CDR1 is SGHRS, CDR2 YFSETQ, per germline. CDR3: CASSFEASGRNEQFF.

The chain carries TRBV24-1 and TRBJ2-2; checking the TCRdb D call of TRBD2 is not possible without DNA. CDR3 length equals 16 residues. Germline loops: CDR1 KGHDR, CDR2 SFDVKD. CDR3 in amino acids: CATSDLASGVTGELFF.

The V and J genes are TRBV7-8 and TRBJ2-3; TCRdb designates TRBD2, a call that cannot be tested without DNA. Germline V gene sequence: CDR1 SGHVS, CDR2 FQNEAQ. This CDR3 spans 17 amino acids. The CDR3 spells CASSLGYKRESTDTQYF. Looking up the rest from reference TRBV7-8 and TRBJ2-3 gives the full variable domain: GAGVSQSPRYKVAKRGQDVALRCDPISGHVSLFWYQQALGQGPEFLTYFQNEAQLDKSGLPSDRFFAERPEGSVSTLKIQRTQQEDSAVYLCASSLGYKRESTDTQYFGPGTRLTVL.